A single sample gave rise to the 25 T cell receptor beta chains below, sequenced in a study of control samples from healthy donors and cancer patients. Libraries were prepared by immunoSEQ multiplex PCR; TCRdb keeps only in-frame clonotypes and omits some of them. The sample lists some 120,000 clones; about 93% were seen once. Sequenced material: blood. The receptors stem from a man between 25 and 39 years old in good health.

This clone was detected only once. The J gene is TRBJ1-4, the V gene TRBV3-1 (or the pseudogene TRBV3-2); 7 positions match TRBD1. The CDR3 covers 16 residues. Germline-derived CDR1 and CDR2 are LGHDT and YNNKEL (reference sequence). V lost 4 bases, J lost 9 bases, and 14 bases stayed unmatched. The CDR3: CASSLITGAGGKKLFF. CDR3 DNA: TGTGCCAGCAGCCTTATCACAGGGGCGGGAGGAAAAAAACTGTTTTTT.

The chain combines TRBV28 with TRBJ1-2; D not resolved. Deletions cut 4 bases from V and 0 bases from J, with 15 bases between. Looked up from germline, CDR1 is MDHEN and CDR2 is SYDVKM. The CDR3 has 16 residues. DNA for the CDR3: TGTGCCAGCAGTTCTCCCAGGATCCTAGCTAACTATGGCTACACCTTC. The encoded protein is CASSSPRILANYGYTF.

The V and J genes are TRBV10-3 and TRBJ2-1; weak D call: TRBD2 (5 bases). There are 16 residues in the CDR3. The V gene lost 0 bases and the J gene lost 6 bases, with 15 bases spanning the gap. CDR1 ENHRY and CDR2 SYGVKD come from the germline V gene. The CDR3 loop reads CAISESPPGRGNEQFF. The CDR3 DNA sequence: TGTGCCATCAGTGAGTCGCCCCCCGGACGGGGCAATGAGCAGTTCTTC.

The rearrangement links TRBV28 to TRBJ2-7; D not resolved. The CDR3 loop spans 15 amino acids. Trimming removed 3 bases from V and 2 bases from J, with 14 bases in between. The germline V gene encodes CDR1 MDHEN and CDR2 SYDVKM. The CDR3 spells CASSFLALLPYEQYF. CDR3 nucleotides: TGTGCCAGCAGTTTTCTCGCTCTACTACCCTACGAGCAGTACTTC.

The chain is built from TRBV3-1 (or the pseudogene TRBV3-2) and TRBJ1-2; TRBD1 matches 7 bases. With V trimmed by 1 base and J by 8 bases, 13 bases remained unmatched. Germline V CDR1 and CDR2: LGHDT, YNNKEL (reference sequence). This CDR3 has 16 amino acids. Written as DNA, the CDR3 is TGTGCCAGCAGCCAAGGGGCCCAGGGGGTTCGTGGAGGCTACACCTTC. Protein: CASSQGAQGVRGGYTF.

V is TRBV11-2 and J is TRBJ2-7; 11 bases map to TRBD2. The trim removed 0 bases at V and 3 bases at J, leaving 7 bases unmatched. The germline CDR1 and CDR2 sequences are SGHAT and FQNNGV. CDR3 length: 17 amino acids. DNA of the CDR3: TGTGCCAGCAGCTTAGAGGTAGCGGGGGGGCCTTTCTACGAGCAGTACTTC. Protein: CASSLEVAGGPFYEQYF.

The chain couples TRBV19 to TRBJ2-1, with TRBD1 as a possible D gene (6 bases). V gave up 3 bases and J gave up 2 bases, with 8 bases separating them. CDR3 length: 14 amino acids. The germline gives CDR1 LNHDA, CDR2 SQIVND (reference sequence). The CDR3 protein is CASSIRDTYNEQFF. The CDR3 DNA follows: TGTGCCAGTAGTATCAGGGACACCTACAATGAGCAGTTCTTC.

The chain combines TRBV14 with TRBJ2-4; weak D call: TRBD2 (5 bases). Germline V gene data show CDR1 as SGHDN and CDR2 as FVKESK. The CDR3 consists of 16 residues. V dropped 1 base and J dropped 0 bases, with 10 bases sitting between them. CDR3 protein: CASSQGGDLAKNIQYF. Written as DNA, the CDR3 is TGTGCCAGCAGCCAAGGGGGAGACCTAGCCAAAAACATTCAGTACTTC.

This clone has only a few counts. The chain is built from TRBV5-1 and TRBJ2-3, with TRBD2 matching 10 bases. After removal of 6 bases from V and 8 bases from J, the junction contained 9 bases not matched to a gene. Germline V gene sequence: CDR1 SGHRS, CDR2 YFSETQ. The CDR3 loop spans 14 amino acids. The CDR3 DNA follows: TGCGCCAGCAACCCAGCGGGGGGGCCGGGTACGCAGTATTTT. Its protein product is CASNPAGGPGTQYF.

The genes are TRBV6-5 and TRBJ2-7; D perhaps matches TRBD2 (6 bases). CDR1 is MNHEY and CDR2 is SVGAGI in the germline V gene. CDR3 length: 15 residues. V dropped 6 bases and J dropped 7 bases, with 22 bases sitting between them. CDR3 protein: CASRPLGDKGREQYV. The DNA for the CDR3 is TGTGCCAGCAGGCCCTTAGGAGACAAGGGGAGGGAGCAGTACGTC.

The chain couples TRBV28 to TRBJ2-2, with D possibly TRBD1 on 5 matching bases. V shed 3 bases and J shed 7 bases, with 6 bases lying between them. From germline, CDR1 is MDHEN and CDR2 SYDVKM. The CDR3 contains 12 residues. The CDR3 here is CASSFQGGELFF. For the CDR3, the DNA is TGTGCCAGCAGTTTCCAGGGCGGGGAGCTGTTTTTT.

The rearrangement links TRBV10-3 to TRBJ1-1; D is possibly TRBD1 (5 bases). Germline CDR1 reads ENHRY; CDR2 reads SYGVKD. The CDR3 spans 14 residues. The V end lost 10 bases, the J end lost 0 bases, and 15 bases lay between the germline ends. The CDR3 DNA sequence: TGTGCCACTTTCCGGACATTACTGAACACTGAAGCTTTCTTT. Translation: CATFRTLLNTEAFF.

The chain is built from TRBV30 and TRBJ2-3, with 7 bases identical to TRBD2. Germline V gives CDR1 GTSNPN, CDR2 SVGIG (reference sequence). With 0 bases clipped from V and 0 bases from J, the junction kept 18 bases outside the gene matches. The CDR3 loop spans 20 amino acids. The CDR3 spells CAWSVSPWIAGVSSTDTQYF. Here the CDR3 DNA reads TGTGCCTGGAGTGTAAGCCCCTGGATAGCGGGTGTTTCTAGCACAGATACGCAGTATTTT.

The chain recombines TRBV1 with TRBJ2-7; TRBD2, the D gene given by the table, was not confirmed from the DNA. TRBV1 is given as a pseudogene. CDR3 length: 12 residues. DNA of the CDR3: TGCACCAGCAGCCAAGATAGTTACGAGCAGTACGTC. This gives the protein CTSSQDSYEQYV.

The chain has TRBV5-6 and TRBJ1-4; no reliable D call. CDR3 length equals 16 residues. Per germline, CDR1 SGHDT and CDR2 YYEEEE. Trimming left V 3 bases short and J 1 base short, with 13 bases between. Here the CDR3 reads CASSSIAGITNEKLFF. CDR3 coding DNA: TGTGCCAGCAGCTCTATTGCGGGTATAACTAATGAAAAACTGTTTTTT.

The gene calls are TRBV7-2 and TRBJ1-4; TRBD1 is a possible D gene (5 bases). The CDR3 is made up of 13 amino acids. Germline V gene lookup returns CDR1 SGHTA and CDR2 FQGNSA. V lost 1 base, J lost 8 bases, and 8 bases lay in between. The DNA of the CDR3 is TGTGCCAGCAGCTTAGGGGGCGAAGAAAAACTGTTTTTT. As protein: CASSLGGEEKLFF.

This chain connects TRBV6-5 to TRBJ2-7; D is unclear. CDR1 MNHEY and CDR2 SVGAGI come from the germline V gene. With 2 bases removed from V and 0 bases from J, the gap between germline ends came to 14 bases. The CDR3 length is 16 residues. CDR3 loop: CASSYGGAGVSYEQYF. CDR3 nucleotides: TGTGCCAGCAGTTACGGTGGAGCAGGCGTCTCCTACGAGCAGTACTTC.

J is TRBJ1-2 and V is TRBV28, with D maybe TRBD1 (6 bases). V shed 6 bases and J shed 5 bases, with 10 bases lying between them. The CDR3 runs to 12 residues. Germline values: CDR1 MDHEN, CDR2 SYDVKM. Written as DNA, the CDR3 is TGTGCCAGCAGCCAGGGGAGGTATGGCTACACCTTC. As protein: CASSQGRYGYTF.

The chain links TRBV21-1 to TRBJ1-6; the table's D call TRBD1 went unverified against the DNA. TRBV21-1 is designated a pseudogene. This CDR3 is built from 17 residues. The CDR3 loop is CASSLHRGGAYNSPLHF. The CDR3 bases are TGTGCCAGCAGCTTACACAGGGGGGGCGCCTATAATTCACCCCTCCACTTT.

V gene TRBV12-5 combines with J gene TRBJ1-1; D unresolved. V lost 6 bases and J lost 5, with 16 bases in between. Per germline, CDR1 LGHNT and CDR2 FRNRAP. The CDR3 length is 14 residues. In DNA form, the CDR3 reads TGTGCTAGTGGACCCCCCCCAGGCGGGACTGAAGCTTTCTTT. It encodes CASGPPPGGTEAFF.

This clone was seen once. The chain combines TRBV10-3 with TRBJ2-7, with TRBD1 matching over 9 bases. The ends lost 4 bases at V and 2 bases at J; junction bases unmatched: 0. Germline V gene lookup returns CDR1 ENHRY and CDR2 SYGVKD. The CDR3 sequence is 13 residues long. The CDR3 region is CAISGDRAYEQYV. CDR3 in DNA: TGTGCCATCAGTGGGGACAGGGCCTACGAGCAGTACGTC.

The rearrangement links TRBV7-2 to TRBJ2-3, with D maybe TRBD2 (7 bases). The CDR3 is 15 residues long. Trimming removed 1 base from V and 2 bases from J, with 10 bases in between. The germline V gene has CDR1 SGHTA and CDR2 FQGNSA. The CDR3 reads CASSLGRGLTDTQYF. CDR3 nucleotides: TGTGCCAGCAGCTTAGGGCGGGGGCTCACAGATACGCAGTATTTT.

J is TRBJ2-3 and V is TRBV9, with D perhaps TRBD1 (5 bases). Trimming shortened V by 4 bases and J by 5 bases, and 20 bases separated the two germline ends. CDR3 size: 16 residues. Germline V gene sequence: CDR1 SGDLS, CDR2 YYNGEE. The CDR3 protein is CASSPRTAGAGDTQYF. The CDR3 nucleotides read TGTGCCAGCAGCCCAAGGACCGCTGGGGCAGGAGATACGCAGTATTTT.

In nucleotides, the CDR3 is TGTGCCAGTAGCCCCCGTGTTGTGGTGACCGGGGAGCTGTTTTTT. Encoded protein: CASSPRVVVTGELFF. The chain employs TRBV19 and TRBJ2-2; the D is unclear. This CDR3 contains 15 residues. The V end lost 6 bases, the J end lost 5 bases, and 16 bases lay between the germline ends. Per the germline V gene, CDR1 is LNHDA and CDR2 is SQIVND (reference sequence).

J is TRBJ1-2 and V is TRBV28; unclear D gene. With 4 bases removed from V and 0 bases from J, the gap between germline ends came to 9 bases. The CDR3 has 14 amino acids. Germline-derived CDR1 and CDR2 are MDHEN and SYDVKM. CDR3 DNA: TGTGCCAGCAGTTCGTCAGGAGCTAACTATGGCTACACCTTC. This sequence encodes CASSSSGANYGYTF.